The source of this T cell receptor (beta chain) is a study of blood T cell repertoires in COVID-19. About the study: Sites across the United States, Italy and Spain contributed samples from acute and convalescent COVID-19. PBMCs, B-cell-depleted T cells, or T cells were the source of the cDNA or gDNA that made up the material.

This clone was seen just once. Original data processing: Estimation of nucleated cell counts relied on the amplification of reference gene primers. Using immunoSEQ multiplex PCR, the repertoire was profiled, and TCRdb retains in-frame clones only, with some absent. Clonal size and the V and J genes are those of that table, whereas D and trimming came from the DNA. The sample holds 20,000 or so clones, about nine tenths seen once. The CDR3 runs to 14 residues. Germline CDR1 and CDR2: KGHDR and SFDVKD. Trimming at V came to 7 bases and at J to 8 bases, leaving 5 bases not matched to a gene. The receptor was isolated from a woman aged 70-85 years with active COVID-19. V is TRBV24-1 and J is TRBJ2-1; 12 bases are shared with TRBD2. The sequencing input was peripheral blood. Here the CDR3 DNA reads TGTGCCACCAGGACTAGCGGGAGAGTCGATGAGCAGTTCTTC. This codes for CATRTSGRVDEQFF.